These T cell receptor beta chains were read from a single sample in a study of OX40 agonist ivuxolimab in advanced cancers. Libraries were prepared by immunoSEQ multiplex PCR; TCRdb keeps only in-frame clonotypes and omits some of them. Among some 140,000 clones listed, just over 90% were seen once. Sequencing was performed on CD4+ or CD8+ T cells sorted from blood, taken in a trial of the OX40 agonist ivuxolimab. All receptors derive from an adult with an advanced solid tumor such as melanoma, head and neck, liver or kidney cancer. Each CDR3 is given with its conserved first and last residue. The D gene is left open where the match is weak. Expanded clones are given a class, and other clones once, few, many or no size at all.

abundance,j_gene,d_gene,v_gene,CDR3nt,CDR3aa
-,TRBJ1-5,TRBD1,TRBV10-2,TGCGCCAGCAGTGAGGATGGCGACAGGGGCAATCAGCCCCAGCATTTT,CASSEDGDRGNQPQHF
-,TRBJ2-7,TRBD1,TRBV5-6,TGTGCCAGCGATCTCAGTGGGACAGGGGCCTACGAGCAGTACTTC,CASDLSGTGAYEQYF
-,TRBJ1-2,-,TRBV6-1,TGTGCCACCGAGGAGAACTTTGACAGAAACTATGGCTACACCTTC,CATEENFDRNYGYTF
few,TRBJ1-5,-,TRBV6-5,TGTGCCAGCAGTTCCAGTTTGAGCAATCAGCCCCAGCATTTT,CASSSSLSNQPQHF
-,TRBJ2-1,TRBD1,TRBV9,TGTGCCAGCAGCGCCCGGGACAGGGGGTACAATGAGCAGTTCTTC,CASSARDRGYNEQFF
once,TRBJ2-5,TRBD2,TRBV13,TGTGCCAGCAGCCCCCCTAGCGGGAGGGTTGAAGATGTGACCCAGTACTTC,CASSPPSGRVEDVTQYF
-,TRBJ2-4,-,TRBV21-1,TGTGCCAGCAGCCCACGGGACAGACAAAACATTCAGTACTTC,CASSPRDRQNIQYF
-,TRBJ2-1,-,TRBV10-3,TGTGCCATCAGGTCACAGGTAGTTAACAATGAGCAGTTCTTC,CAIRSQVVNNEQFF
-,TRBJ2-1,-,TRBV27,TGTGCCAGCAGTTCCCGAAGAGGAGCCGGGCGGGGAAATGAGCAGTTCTTC,CASSSRRGAGRGNEQFF
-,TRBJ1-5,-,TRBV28,TGTGCCAGCAGTTTATTCGGGGACCACTCGGGCAATCAGCCCCAGCATTTT,CASSLFGDHSGNQPQHF
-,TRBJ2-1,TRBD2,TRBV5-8,TGTGCCAGCAGCTTGGTCCTAGCGGGGGCTTACTCCTACAATGAGCAGTTCTTC,CASSLVLAGAYSYNEQFF
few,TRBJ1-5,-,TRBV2,TGTGCCAGCAGTGCCAGGGGCAATCAGCCCCAGCATTTT,CASSARGNQPQHF
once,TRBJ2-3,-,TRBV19,TGTGCCACGGTAGGTGCGGGACCTGATACGCAGTATTTT,CATVGAGPDTQYF
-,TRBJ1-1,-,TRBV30,TGTGCCTGGATATGGAGGAGGGAAGGGACTGAAGCTTTCTTT,CAWIWRREGTEAFF
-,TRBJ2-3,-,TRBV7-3,TGTGCCAGCAGCTCTAAACAGGGAACAGATACGCAGTATTTT,CASSSKQGTDTQYF
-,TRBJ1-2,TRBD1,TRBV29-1,TGCAGCGTTGAGAGGGACAGGGACTATGGCTACACCTTC,CSVERDRDYGYTF
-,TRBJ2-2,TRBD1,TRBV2,TGTGCGGCGGTCCGCGGCTCGACAGGGACCGGGGAGCTGTTTTTT,CAAVRGSTGTGELFF
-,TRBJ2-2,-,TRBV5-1,TGCGCCAGCAGCTTGGTGGCAGGGAACACCGGGGAGCTGTTTTTT,CASSLVAGNTGELFF
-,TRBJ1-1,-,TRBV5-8,TGTGCCAGCAGCTTGGTAATGAACACTGAAGCTTTCTTT,CASSLVMNTEAFF
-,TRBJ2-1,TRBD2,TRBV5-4,TGTGCCAGCAGCTCTCCGGGACTAGTTCGCAATGAGCAGTTCTTC,CASSSPGLVRNEQFF
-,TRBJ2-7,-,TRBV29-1,TGCAGCGTCGTTCAGGGCTACGAGCAGTACTTC,CSVVQGYEQYF
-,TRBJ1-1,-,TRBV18,TGTGCCAGCTCACCAAATCGGCAGGGTGTGATGAACACTGAAGCTTTCTTT,CASSPNRQGVMNTEAFF
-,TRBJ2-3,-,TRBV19,TGTGCCAGTAGCTCTCGGGTAGCAGATACGCAGTATTTT,CASSSRVADTQYF
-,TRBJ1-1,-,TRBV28,TGTGCCAGCACCCAGAGGAGAAGCACTGAAGCTTTCTTT,CASTQRRSTEAFF
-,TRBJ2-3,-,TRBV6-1,TGTGCCAGCAGTGAACTTGGGGATACGCAGTATTTT,CASSELGDTQYF
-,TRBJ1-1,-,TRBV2,TGTGCCAGCACCCGACTTCGCACTGAAGCTTTCTTT,CASTRLRTEAFF
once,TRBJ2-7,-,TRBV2,TGTGCCAGCAGTAAGTCGGGCTACGAGCAGTACTTC,CASSKSGYEQYF
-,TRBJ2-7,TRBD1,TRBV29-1,TGCAGCGTTGAAGGGGGACAGGGACTTACCTCCTACGAGCAGTACTTC,CSVEGGQGLTSYEQYF
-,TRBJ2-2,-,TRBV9,TGTGCCAGCAGCGTAGACGGGACCGGGGAGCTGTTTTTT,CASSVDGTGELFF